This TCR beta chain stems from a study of T cell responses to AZD1222 COVID-19 vaccine. Broader study findings: Among vaccine-associated CD4 TCRs, coverage spanned spike, with dominance at 160-218 and 743-854. Regions left unmutated in variants are reportedly the target of nearly half of spike-specific TCRs.

CDR3 length: 16 amino acids. The germline CDR1 and CDR2 sequences are SGHTA and FQGNSA. The ends lost 5 bases at V and 4 bases at J; junction bases unmatched: 9. A few counts support this clone. The antigen is not known. Profiling relied on immunoSEQ multiplex PCR, and the TCRdb table lists in-frame clones only, not all of them. The sample gives 150,000 to 200,000 clones, 85% to 95% of which show up once; over 9.5% is in the top ten. The source of this sequence is an adult in good health. The chain couples TRBV7-2 to TRBJ1-3, with 9 nucleotides matching TRBD1. Sample: peripheral blood, taken on day 0 of AZD1222 vaccination. This chain's CDR3 is CASSPQGTGSGNTIYF. Here the CDR3 DNA reads TGTGCCAGCAGCCCCCAGGGGACAGGGTCGGGAAACACCATATATTTT.